The rows below give T cell receptor beta chains drawn from one sample of a study of blood T cell repertoires in COVID-19. Generated by immunoSEQ multiplex PCR, the TCRdb table keeps only in-frame clones and is missing some. This sample has approximately 440,000 clones, with more than 70% found just once. The sample was peripheral blood. All receptors come from a woman in her forties or fifties with COVID-19, enrolled during active disease. The CDR3 runs from the conserved cysteine through the conserved F or W.

V: TRBV12-3/TRBV12-4; CDR3: CASSTGEVHEQYF
V: TRBV5-1; CDR3: CASRYDSRNEKLFF
V: TRBV10-1; CDR3: CASSDRRSSGGHSTDTQYF
V: TRBV9; CDR3: CASSVDRSSGNTIYF
V: TRBV11-2; CDR3: CASSPGRGPYNEQFF
V: TRBV27; CDR3: CASSSHRASYEQYF
V: TRBV6-6; CDR3: CASTLAGGNTEAFF
V: TRBV5-1; CDR3: CASSLLADTGELFF
V: TRBV4-1; CDR3: CASSPLALRGIYGYTF
V: TRBV28; CDR3: CASKEGTSGNTIYF
V: TRBV5-6; CDR3: CASRLAGRGLHEQYF
V: TRBV10-3; CDR3: CAISDRVYSGANVLTF
V: TRBV2; CDR3: CASSERQFSGNTIYF